Below are 27 T cell receptor beta chains sequenced from a single sample in a study of PD-1 blockade in mismatch repair-deficient tumors. Antigen specificity for these receptors is unknown. Clones were sequenced by immunoSEQ multiplex PCR, and TCRdb holds only the in-frame ones, with some missing. The table has 10,000 or so clones, around nine tenths seen once; the top ten hold about 9.6%. Time point in this sample: approximately eleven-day in vitro stimulation with candidate neoantigen peptide 3. The sample was cells cultured in vitro, taken from a patient treated with pembrolizumab. The receptors stem from an adult with mismatch repair-deficient cancer.

This chain uses TRBV2 with TRBJ2-1; tentatively, D is TRBD1 (5 bases). V was trimmed by 4 bases and J by 5 bases, leaving 12 bases between them. This CDR3 comprises 14 residues. Germline CDR1 and CDR2: SNHLY and FYNNEI. The CDR3: CASSVPGRNNEQFF. DNA of the CDR3: TGTGCCAGCAGTGTCCCAGGGCGAAACAATGAGCAGTTCTTC.

The chain joins TRBV28 to TRBJ2-5; a weak D match, TRBD1 (5 bases). This CDR3 comprises 13 residues. V lost 4 bases to trimming and J lost 2 bases, with 8 bases between them. Germline CDR1 is MDHEN and CDR2 is SYDVKM. In DNA, the CDR3 is TGTGCCAGCAGTTACAGGTATCAAGAGACCCAGTACTTC. Residues: CASSYRYQETQYF.

The chain uses TRBV7-3 and TRBJ2-3; 14 nucleotides match TRBD2. The CDR3 consists of 16 residues. The V gene's germline CDR1 is SGHTA and CDR2 FQGTGA. J gave up 7 bases and V 2 bases, and 5 bases lay outside the gene matches. The CDR3: CASSLEGTSGRNTQYF. The CDR3 DNA is TGTGCCAGCAGCTTAGAGGGGACTAGCGGGAGAAATACGCAGTATTTT. Together with reference TRBV7-3 and TRBJ2-3, the CDR3 gives the full variable domain: GAGVSQTPSNKVTEKGKYVELRCDPISGHTALYWYRQSLGQGPEFLIYFQGTGAADDSGLPNDRFFAVRPEGSVSTLKIQRTERGDSAVYLCASSLEGTSGRNTQYFGPGTRLTVL.

The V gene is TRBV28, the J gene TRBJ2-7, with D possibly matching TRBD2 (6 bases). This CDR3 spans 18 amino acids. Germline CDR1 and CDR2: MDHEN and SYDVKM. The ends were cut back, 6 bases at V and 2 bases at J, with 26 bases in the middle. The CDR3 region has the DNA TGTGCCAGCAGATCTCCTATGGAGGGAGTGGGACCAACCTACGAGCAGTACTTC. It is translated as CASRSPMEGVGPTYEQYF.

The V and J genes are TRBV28 and TRBJ2-7; no clear D. The CDR3 loop spans 12 amino acids. Germline V lookup: CDR1 MDHEN, CDR2 SYDVKM. Trimming took off 7 bases at V and 1 base at J, with 8 bases between the two ends. The CDR3 here is CASMVGSYEQYF. In DNA, the CDR3 is TGTGCCAGCATGGTGGGTTCCTACGAGCAGTACTTC.

V usage is TRBV18 and J usage is TRBJ1-1; 7 nucleotides line up with TRBD1. CDR3 length: 15 amino acids. The V segment lost 5 bases and the J segment 6 bases; nucleotides outside the gene matches: 12. CDR1 and CDR2 (germline): KGHSH, LQKENI. CDR3 sequence reads: CASSSQTGFDSEAFF. CDR3 nucleotide sequence: TGTGCCAGCTCATCGCAGACAGGGTTCGATTCTGAAGCTTTCTTT.

The genes are TRBV18 and TRBJ2-7; 8 bases align to TRBD1. The CDR3 is 14 residues long. CDR1 and CDR2 (germline): KGHSH, LQKENI. V dropped 0 bases and J dropped 4; count of bases not matched to a gene: 2. The CDR3 region is CASSPPTGGYEQYF. The CDR3, as DNA: TGTGCCAGCTCACCACCAACAGGGGGATACGAGCAGTACTTC.

The chain links TRBV18 to TRBJ2-7; D might be TRBD2 (5 bases). CDR3 length: 14 amino acids. CDR1 KGHSH and CDR2 LQKENI come from the germline V gene. Trimming stripped 1 base from V and 2 bases from J, with 9 bases between. The chain's CDR3 is CASSPREGPYEQYF. The CDR3, as DNA: TGTGCCAGCTCACCACGCGAGGGTCCCTACGAGCAGTACTTC.

This clone was counted between two and nine times. The V and J genes are TRBV27 and TRBJ2-1, with unresolved D. The germline V gene encodes CDR1 MNHEY and CDR2 SMNVEV (reference sequence). Trimming pared 2 bases from V and 4 bases from J, leaving 6 bases between. The CDR3 is 13 residues long. The DNA of the CDR3 is TGTGCCAGCAGTTTAACCTATTACAATGAGCAGTTCTTC. Protein sequence: CASSLTYYNEQFF.

In DNA, the CDR3 is TGTGCCAGCATTCGGACAGGGAGCAATCAGCCCCAGCATTTT. Protein product: CASIRTGSNQPQHF. The chain uses TRBV6-1 and TRBJ1-5; the match to TRBD1 covers 8 bases. The trim removed 7 bases at V and 1 base at J, leaving 3 bases unmatched. The CDR3 runs to 14 residues. Germline V gene lookup returns CDR1 MNHNS and CDR2 SASEGT.

This chain uses TRBV5-4 with TRBJ2-7, with TRBD2 matching 9 bases. The germline V gene has CDR1 SGHNT and CDR2 YYREEE (reference sequence). The V and J ends lost 0 bases and 2 bases, in that order; junction bases with no gene match: 6. The CDR3 consists of 16 residues. The CDR3 here is CASSLGRAGGTYEQYF. The CDR3 coding sequence is TGTGCCAGCAGCTTGGGAAGAGCGGGGGGAACCTACGAGCAGTACTTC.

This clone was seen once. This chain joins TRBV7-2 and TRBJ1-1; tentative D call: TRBD1 (5 bases). Germline V gene data show CDR1 as SGHTA and CDR2 as FQGNSA. This CDR3 contains 14 residues. Trimming stripped 8 bases from V and 1 base from J, with 14 bases between. The CDR3 reads CASLWVTGNTEAFF. The CDR3 coding sequence is TGTGCCAGCCTGTGGGTCACAGGGAACACTGAAGCTTTCTTT.

This sequence joins TRBV5-1 and TRBJ2-1; D unresolved. The CDR3 totals 12 residues. The V gene's germline CDR1 is SGHRS and CDR2 YFSETQ. V was shortened by 0 bases and J by 9 bases, with 7 bases between the two germline ends. CDR3 in amino acids: CASSLGGFEQFF. In nucleotides, the CDR3 is TGCGCCAGCAGCTTGGGGGGTTTTGAGCAGTTCTTC.

This clone has just one count. The J gene is TRBJ1-2, the V gene TRBV7-2; D unresolved. V was trimmed by 5 bases and J by 4 bases, leaving 11 bases between them. The CDR3 is 13 amino acids. Germline V gene sequence: CDR1 SGHTA, CDR2 FQGNSA. CDR3 protein: CASSPRHSYGYTF. Here the CDR3 DNA reads TGTGCCAGCAGCCCCCGACACAGCTATGGCTACACCTTC.

This clone appeared once. V is TRBV23-1 and J is TRBJ2-5; 10 nucleotides agree with TRBD1. TRBV23-1 is labeled an ORF, and its function is uncertain. J gave up 1 base and V 4 bases, and 0 bases lay outside the gene matches. The CDR3 contains 14 residues. Here the CDR3 DNA reads TGCGCCAGCAGTCGACAGGGGGCCCAAGAGACCCAGTACTTC. Translated: CASSRQGAQETQYF.

The gene calls are TRBV18 and TRBJ1-2; tentatively, D is TRBD1 (5 bases). V was cut by 0 bases and J by 2 bases, with 13 bases left in between. CDR1 is KGHSH, CDR2 LQKENI, per germline. CDR3 length: 16 residues. This chain's CDR3 is CASSPPPLTENYGYTF. The CDR3 nucleotides are TGTGCCAGCTCACCACCCCCTTTGACAGAGAACTATGGCTACACCTTC.

V usage is TRBV15 and J usage is TRBJ1-1; no clear D gene. The germline V and J ends were trimmed by 1 base and 2 bases, with 8 bases remaining between them. Per the germline V gene, CDR1 is LNHNV and CDR2 is YYDKDF (reference sequence). CDR3 size: 14 residues. In DNA, the CDR3 is TGTGCCACCAGCAGAGTCAACTTTAACACTGAAGCTTTCTTT. Protein: CATSRVNFNTEAFF. Supplemented by reference TRBV15 and TRBJ1-1, the full variable domain reads DAMVIQNPRYQVTQFGKPVTLSCSQTLNHNVMYWYQQKSSQAPKLLFHYYDKDFNNEADTPDNFQSRRPNTSFCFLDIRSPGLGDTAMYLCATSRVNFNTEAFFGQGTRLTVV.

The chain has TRBV10-1 and TRBJ2-3; D is perhaps TRBD2 (5 bases). CDR1 and CDR2 from the germline V gene are WNHNN and SYGVQD (reference sequence). The CDR3 contains 15 residues. V was trimmed by 8 bases and J by 0 bases, leaving 15 bases between them. The CDR3: CASSMGWTSTDTQYF. The CDR3 bases are TGCGCCAGCTCGATGGGGTGGACTAGCACAGATACGCAGTATTTT.

The chain uses TRBV4-1 and TRBJ1-2, with D uncertain. This CDR3 has 14 residues. Germline values: CDR1 MGHRA, CDR2 YSYEKL. The V end was cut by 5 bases, the J end by 8 bases, with 18 bases between. The CDR3 sequence: CASSVSEGASGYTF. The CDR3 DNA is TGCGCCAGCAGCGTAAGTGAGGGCGCATCAGGCTACACCTTC.

V usage is TRBV6-5 and J usage is TRBJ1-5; 8 bases map to TRBD1. With 2 bases clipped from V and 3 bases from J, the junction kept 3 bases outside the gene matches. The CDR3 contains 15 residues. CDR1 and CDR2 (germline): MNHEY, SVGAGI. DNA of the CDR3: TGTGCCAGCAGTTACGACAGGGGTGACAATCAGCCCCAGCATTTT. Its protein is CASSYDRGDNQPQHF.

This sequence joins TRBV9 and TRBJ2-2; 13 bases are a match to TRBD2. The V gene end was trimmed by 0 bases and the J gene end by 8 bases; junction bases not matched to a gene: 13. The CDR3 has 19 amino acids. Per germline, CDR1 SGDLS and CDR2 YYNGEE. The chain's CDR3 is CASSVERHGLAGVTGELFF. CDR3 bases: TGTGCCAGCAGCGTAGAGCGCCACGGACTAGCGGGAGTGACAGGGGAGCTGTTTTTT.

V is TRBV2 and J is TRBJ2-1, with TRBD2 matching 9 bases. The CDR3 is 17 residues long. V shed 11 bases and J 8 bases; nucleotides not matched to a gene: 22. Germline CDR1 reads SNHLY; CDR2 reads FYNNEI. CDR3 DNA sequence: TGTGCCGTTACACAGGGGCTTCTAGCGGGACCCTGGGATGAGCAGTTCTTC. Encoded protein: CAVTQGLLAGPWDEQFF.

The V gene is TRBV11-3, the J gene TRBJ2-3; a weak D match, TRBD1 (5 bases). Germline CDR1 SGHNT, CDR2 YENEEA. Trimming took off 0 bases at V and 2 bases at J, with 9 bases between the two ends. The CDR3 sequence is 15 residues long. Here the CDR3 reads CASSLEGRDTDTQYF. As DNA, the CDR3 is TGTGCCAGCAGCTTAGAGGGCAGGGACACAGATACGCAGTATTTT.

This chain joins TRBV4-1 and TRBJ1-1; D is unresolved. The V and J ends lost 3 bases and 4 bases respectively, with 36 bases between them. The CDR3 has 22 amino acids. Looked up from germline, CDR1 is MGHRA and CDR2 is YSYEKL. The CDR3 loop reads CASSHIGTAFKVLIRRSTEAFF. The CDR3 nucleotides read TGCGCCAGCAGCCATATTGGAACGGCGTTTAAGGTATTGATTCGCCGGAGCACTGAAGCTTTCTTT.

V gene TRBV9 combines with J gene TRBJ2-1; no reliable D call. The CDR3 is made up of 14 amino acids. In germline, CDR1 is SGDLS, CDR2 YYNGEE. The ends were cut back, 0 bases at V and 3 bases at J, with 7 bases in the middle. CDR3 nucleotides: TGTGCCAGCAGCGTAGGGGGTATCTACAATGAGCAGTTCTTC. It codes for CASSVGGIYNEQFF.

The rearrangement uses TRBV30 and TRBJ1-1; D is undetermined. This CDR3 contains 11 residues. Germline V CDR1 and CDR2: GTSNPN, SVGIG (reference sequence). V lost 4 bases and J 7 bases, leaving 10 bases between the germline ends. The CDR3 DNA is TGTGCCTGGACCATAGGAATTGAAGCTTTCTTT. Residues: CAWTIGIEAFF.

The chain recombines TRBV10-3 with TRBJ2-3; 7 bases fit TRBD2. The CDR3 is 17 residues long. J gave up 3 bases and V 3 bases, and 12 bases lay outside the gene matches. Germline V gene lookup returns CDR1 ENHRY and CDR2 SYGVKD. The CDR3 sequence is CAISDPKRDSPTDTQYF. The CDR3 DNA is TGTGCCATCAGTGACCCTAAGCGGGATTCGCCGACAGATACGCAGTATTTT.